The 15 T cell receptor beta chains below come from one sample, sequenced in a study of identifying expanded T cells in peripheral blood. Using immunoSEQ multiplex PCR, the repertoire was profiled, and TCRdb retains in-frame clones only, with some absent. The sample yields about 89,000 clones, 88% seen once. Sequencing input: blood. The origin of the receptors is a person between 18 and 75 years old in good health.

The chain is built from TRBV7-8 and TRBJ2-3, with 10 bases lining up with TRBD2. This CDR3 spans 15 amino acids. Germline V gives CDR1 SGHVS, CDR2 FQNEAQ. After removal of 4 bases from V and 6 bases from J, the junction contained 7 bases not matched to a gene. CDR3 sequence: CASSSLAGAGDTQYF. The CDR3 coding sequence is TGTGCCAGCAGCTCGCTAGCGGGGGCAGGTGATACGCAGTATTTT. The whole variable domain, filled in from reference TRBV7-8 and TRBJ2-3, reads GAGVSQSPRYKVAKRGQDVALRCDPISGHVSLFWYQQALGQGPEFLTYFQNEAQLDKSGLPSDRFFAERPEGSVSTLKIQRTQQEDSAVYLCASSSLAGAGDTQYFGPGTRLTVL.

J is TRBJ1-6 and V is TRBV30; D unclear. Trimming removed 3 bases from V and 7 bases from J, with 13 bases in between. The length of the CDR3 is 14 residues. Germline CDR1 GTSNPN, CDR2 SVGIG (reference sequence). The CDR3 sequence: CAWSVRWGNSPLHF. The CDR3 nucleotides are TGTGCCTGGAGCGTGAGGTGGGGAAATTCACCCCTCCACTTT. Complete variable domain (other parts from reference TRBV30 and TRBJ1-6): SQTIHQWPATLVQPVGSPLSLECTVEGTSNPNLYWYRQAAGRGLQLLFYSVGIGQISSEVPQNLSASRPQDRQFILSSKKLLLSDSGFYLCAWSVRWGNSPLHFGNGTRLTVT.

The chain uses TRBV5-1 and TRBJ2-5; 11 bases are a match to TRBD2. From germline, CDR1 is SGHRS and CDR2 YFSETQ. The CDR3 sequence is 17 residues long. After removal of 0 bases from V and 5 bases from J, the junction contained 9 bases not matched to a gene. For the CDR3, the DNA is TGCGCCAGCAGCTTGGAGCCCACTAGCGGGGGCCGGGAGACCCAGTACTTC. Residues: CASSLEPTSGGRETQYF.

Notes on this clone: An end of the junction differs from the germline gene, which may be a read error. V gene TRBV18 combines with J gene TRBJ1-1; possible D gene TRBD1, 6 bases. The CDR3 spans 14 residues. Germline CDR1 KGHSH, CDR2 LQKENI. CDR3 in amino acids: CYPPTGRQNTEAFF. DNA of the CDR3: TGCTACCCTCCAACAGGGCGACAGAACACTGAAGCTTTCTTT. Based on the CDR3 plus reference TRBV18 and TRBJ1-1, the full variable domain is NAGVMQNPRHLVRRRGQEARLRCSPMKGHSHVYWYRQLPEEGLKFMVYLQKENIIDESGMPKERFSAEFPKEGPSILRIQQVVRGDSAAYFCYPPTGRQNTEAFFGQGTRLTVV.

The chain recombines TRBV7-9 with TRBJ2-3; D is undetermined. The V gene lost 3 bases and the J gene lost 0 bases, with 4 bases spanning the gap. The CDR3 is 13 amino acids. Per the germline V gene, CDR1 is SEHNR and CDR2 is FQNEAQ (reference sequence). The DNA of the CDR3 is TGTGCCAGCAGCTTCGCTAGCACAGATACGCAGTATTTT. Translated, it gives CASSFASTDTQYF.

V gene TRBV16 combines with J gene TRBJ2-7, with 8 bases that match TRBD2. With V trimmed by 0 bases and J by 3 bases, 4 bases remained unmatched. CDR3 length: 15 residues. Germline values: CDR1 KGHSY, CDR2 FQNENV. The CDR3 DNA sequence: TGTGCCAGCAGCCAATCAACTAGCGGAAACTACGAGCAGTACTTC. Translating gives CASSQSTSGNYEQYF.

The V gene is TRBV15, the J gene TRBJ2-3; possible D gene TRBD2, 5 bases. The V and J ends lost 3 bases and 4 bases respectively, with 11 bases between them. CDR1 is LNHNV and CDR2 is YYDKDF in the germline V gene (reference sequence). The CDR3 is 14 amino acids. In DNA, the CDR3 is TGTGCCACCAGCAGGGTGGACTCAGCAGATACGCAGTATTTT. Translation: CATSRVDSADTQYF.

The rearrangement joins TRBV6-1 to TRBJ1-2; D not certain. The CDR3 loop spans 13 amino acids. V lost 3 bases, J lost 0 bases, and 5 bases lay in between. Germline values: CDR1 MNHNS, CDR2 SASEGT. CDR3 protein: CASSDRPNYGYTF. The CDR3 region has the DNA TGTGCCAGCAGTGACAGACCTAACTATGGCTACACCTTC.

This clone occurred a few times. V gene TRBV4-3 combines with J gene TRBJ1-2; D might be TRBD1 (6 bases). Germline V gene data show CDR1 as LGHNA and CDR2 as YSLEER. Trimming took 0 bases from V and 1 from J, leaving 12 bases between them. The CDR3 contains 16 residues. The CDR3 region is CASSQEYYRDNYGYTF. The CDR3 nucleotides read TGCGCCAGCAGCCAAGAATACTACAGGGATAACTATGGCTACACCTTC.

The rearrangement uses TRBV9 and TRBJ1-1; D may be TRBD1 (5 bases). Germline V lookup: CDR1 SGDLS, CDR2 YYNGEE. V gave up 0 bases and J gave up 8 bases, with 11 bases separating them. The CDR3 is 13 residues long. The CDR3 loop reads CASSVAVGTEAFF. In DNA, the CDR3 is TGTGCCAGCAGCGTAGCTGTGGGGACGGAAGCTTTCTTT.

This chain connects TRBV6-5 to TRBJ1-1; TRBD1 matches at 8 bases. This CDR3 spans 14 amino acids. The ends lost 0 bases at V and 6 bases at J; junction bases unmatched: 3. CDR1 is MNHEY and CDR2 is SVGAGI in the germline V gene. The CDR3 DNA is TGTGCCAGCAGTTACTCGCAGGGGGCGCCTGAAGCTTTCTTT. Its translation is CASSYSQGAPEAFF.

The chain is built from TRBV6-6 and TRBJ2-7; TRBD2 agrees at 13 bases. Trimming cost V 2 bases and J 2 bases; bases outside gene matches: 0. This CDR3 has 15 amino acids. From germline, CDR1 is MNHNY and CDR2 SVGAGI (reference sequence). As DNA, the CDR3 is TGTGCCAGCAGTTACGGACTAGCGGGAGCCTACGAGCAGTACTTC. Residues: CASSYGLAGAYEQYF.

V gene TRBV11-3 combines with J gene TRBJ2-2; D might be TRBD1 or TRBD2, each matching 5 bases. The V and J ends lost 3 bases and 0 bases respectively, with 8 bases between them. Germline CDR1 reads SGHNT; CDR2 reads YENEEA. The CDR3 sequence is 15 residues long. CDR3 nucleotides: TGTGCCAGCAGCTTGGGGACGGCGAACACCGGGGAGCTGTTTTTT. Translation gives CASSLGTANTGELFF. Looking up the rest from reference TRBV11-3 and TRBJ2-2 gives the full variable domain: EAGVVQSPRYKIIEKKQPVAFWCNPISGHNTLYWYLQNLGQGPELLIRYENEEAVDDSQLPKDRFSAERLKGVDSTLKIQPAELGDSAVYLCASSLGTANTGELFFGEGSRLTVL.

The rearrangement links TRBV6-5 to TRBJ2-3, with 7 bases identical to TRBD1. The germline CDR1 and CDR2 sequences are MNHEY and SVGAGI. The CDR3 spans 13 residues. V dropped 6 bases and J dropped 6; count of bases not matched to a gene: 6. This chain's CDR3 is CASRGGPADTQYF. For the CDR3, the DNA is TGTGCCAGCAGAGGGGGCCCGGCCGATACGCAGTATTTT.

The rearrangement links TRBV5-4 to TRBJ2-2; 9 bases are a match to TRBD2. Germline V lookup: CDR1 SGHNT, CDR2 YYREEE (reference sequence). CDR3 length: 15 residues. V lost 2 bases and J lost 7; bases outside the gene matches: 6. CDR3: CASSFPSGAVGELFF. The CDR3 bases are TGTGCCAGCAGCTTCCCTAGCGGGGCAGTCGGGGAGCTGTTTTTT.